This entry features one T cell receptor beta chain sequence. This sample also contains other DNA sequences that code for the same CDR3. Clones were read by immunoSEQ multiplex PCR, and TCRdb kept only the in-frame ones, dropping some. The sample carries approximately 300,000 clones, roughly 89% recorded once. V shed 6 bases and J 0 bases; nucleotides not matched to a gene: 5. Germline CDR1 reads MDHEN; CDR2 reads SYDVKM. This CDR3 is built from 15 residues. The data derive from a study of cytomegalovirus exposure and HLA in healthy donors. The sequencing input was PBMCs. The genes are TRBV28 and TRBJ2-7; 10 bases are a match to TRBD2. This sequence was found in a woman younger than 30 in good health and CMV-seronegative. This CDR3 is CASSPPSGSSYEQYF. The CDR3 coding sequence is TGTGCCAGCAGCCCCCCTAGCGGGAGCTCCTACGAGCAGTACTTC.